The next 13 T cell receptor beta chains were all read from a single sample in a study of CD8+CD57+ T cells in acquired aplastic anemia (dated by TCRdb to the late 2010s). Patients chosen for sequencing had shown expansion of CD8+CD57+ cells by flow cytometry. The run used an Illumina HiSeq 2000. Genomic DNA was used as template for profiling of TCR beta VDJ combinations and CDR3 sequences. TCRdb trimmed the raw reads at Q25, called clones with MiXCR and kept productive beta chains. Here each entry gathers all rows of one CDR3 protein and keeps the most common genes and DNA. The sample table lists 450,000 to 600,000 distinct CDR3 sequences, less than 35% of them with a count of one. Clones ranked in the top ten supply approximately 0.82% of the sample. Sample: sorted CD4+, CD8+, or CD8+CD57+ T cells (not recorded which) from PBMCs. The receptors shown here come from a human donor with aplastic anemia.

This clonotype was recorded a few times. CDR3 in DNA: TGTGCCAGCAGCCGGGACAGGGGGCGCGATCAGCCCCAGCATTTT. Amino acids: CASSRDRGRDQPQHF. This sequence joins TRBV25-1 and TRBJ1-5; 12 bases fit TRBD1. This CDR3 comprises 15 residues. The J segment lost 5 bases and the V segment lost 6 bases, leaving 5 bases of the junction unmatched. From germline, CDR1 is MGHDK and CDR2 SYGVNS.

This clonotype was recorded at least ten times. The rearrangement joins TRBV12-3 or TRBV12-4 to TRBJ1-5, with 7 bases identical to TRBD1. After removal of 4 bases from V and 1 base from J, the junction contained 1 base not matched to a gene. CDR3 length equals 14 residues. This CDR3 is CASSWGQSNQPQHF. CDR3 in DNA: TGTGCCAGCAGTTGGGGACAGAGCAATCAGCCCCAGCATTTT.

J is TRBJ1-1 and V is TRBV7-2; D call uncertain. V lost 6 bases to trimming and J lost 7 bases, with 15 bases between them. In germline, CDR1 is SGHTA, CDR2 FQGNSA. This CDR3 region has 13 residues. The CDR3 nucleotides are TGTGCCAGCAGAAAAGGGTTAGGACTTGAAGCTTTCTTT. As protein: CASRKGLGLEAFF.

This clonotype was recorded once. The genes are TRBV19 and TRBJ2-6, with D uncertain. Germline values: CDR1 LNHDA, CDR2 SQIVND (reference sequence). This CDR3 comprises 18 residues. The V and J ends lost 1 base and 0 bases respectively, with 13 bases between them. CDR3 nucleotide sequence: TGTGCCAGTAGTATAGTCCCCGGGCTGTGCTCTGGGGCCAACGTCCTGACTTTC. Translated, it gives CASSIVPGLCSGANVLTF.

This clonotype came up a few times. The V and J genes are TRBV19 and TRBJ2-7, with a tentative D call TRBD2 (6 bases). V was trimmed by 0 bases and J by 4 bases, leaving 16 bases between them. CDR3 length: 16 residues. The germline V gene encodes CDR1 LNHDA and CDR2 SQIVND (reference sequence). The CDR3 sequence: CASSIESAGSRYEQYF. The CDR3, as DNA: TGTGCCAGTAGTATAGAAAGTGCCGGGAGCAGATACGAGCAGTACTTC.

In its sample, this clonotype was seen a few times. V gene TRBV5-1 combines with J gene TRBJ1-2, with 10 nucleotides matching TRBD1. The germline V gene encodes CDR1 SGHRS and CDR2 YFSETQ. V shed 1 base and J 8 bases; nucleotides not matched to a gene: 17. This CDR3 comprises 18 residues. The DNA of the CDR3 is TGCGCCAGCAGCTTGAGTTCCCTCCGGGACAGGGGATTTCGGGGCTACACCTTC. Translated, it gives CASSLSSLRDRGFRGYTF.

In its sample, this clonotype was seen many times. The chain joins TRBV2 to TRBJ1-5, with D perhaps TRBD1 (5 bases). The CDR3 runs to 12 residues. Germline loops: CDR1 SNHLY, CDR2 FYNNEI. V lost 2 bases, J lost 9 bases, and 8 bases lay in between. The CDR3 DNA reads as TGTGCCAGCAGTGAATCAGGGACGCCCCAGCATTTT. Translation: CASSESGTPQHF.

The chain recombines TRBV3-1 with TRBJ1-2; TRBD1 agrees at 8 bases. The CDR3 contains 14 residues. V lost 4 bases and J lost 8; bases outside the gene matches: 9. Germline V gives CDR1 LGHDT, CDR2 YNNKEL (reference sequence). The CDR3 nucleotides are TGTGCCAGCAGCCCGGGACAGGAAGCGGGGGGCTACACCTTC. Residues: CASSPGQEAGGYTF.

This clonotype has just a few counts. The V and J genes are TRBV2 and TRBJ1-1; D remains ambiguous. Germline CDR1 and CDR2: SNHLY and FYNNEI. The CDR3 spans 13 residues. Trimming pared 6 bases from V and 1 base from J, leaving 9 bases between. The CDR3 sequence is CASRLGANTEAFF. As DNA, the CDR3 is TGTGCCAGCAGATTAGGCGCGAACACTGAAGCTTTCTTT.

The chain links TRBV7-8 to TRBJ2-5; D perhaps matches TRBD2 (7 bases). The germline V and J ends were trimmed by 4 bases and 4 bases, with 19 bases remaining between them. This CDR3 is built from 16 residues. Germline CDR1 reads SGHVS; CDR2 reads FQNEAQ. The CDR3 sequence is CASSSPEGGSGETQYF. The DNA for the CDR3 is TGTGCCAGCAGCTCGCCTGAGGGGGGGTCGGGAGAGACCCAGTACTTC.

This sequence joins TRBV11-2 and TRBJ2-7, with 11 bases aligning to TRBD2. V trimming: 4 bases; J trimming: 1 base; junction bases outside the gene matches: 6. The CDR3 runs 16 residues. The germline V gene has CDR1 SGHAT and CDR2 FQNNGV. CDR3: CASSSIAGGPSYEQYF. As DNA, the CDR3 is TGTGCCAGCAGCTCTATAGCGGGGGGGCCGTCCTACGAGCAGTACTTC.

This clonotype has just a few counts. V usage is TRBV24-1 and J usage is TRBJ1-6; TRBD1 might be the D (5 bases). CDR1 and CDR2 (germline): KGHDR, SFDVKD. The V end was cut by 11 bases, the J end by 10 bases, with 17 bases between. The CDR3 length is 13 residues. CDR3 protein: CASRDGAGSPLHF. The CDR3 DNA reads TGTGCCAGCAGGGACGGGGCAGGGTCACCCCTCCACTTT.

This clonotype was found many times. This sequence joins TRBV2 and TRBJ2-7; TRBD2 agrees at 12 bases. J gave up 2 bases and V 6 bases, and 5 bases lay outside the gene matches. The germline V gene has CDR1 SNHLY and CDR2 FYNNEI. The CDR3 spans 15 residues. The chain's CDR3 is CASSDWTSGTYEQYF. As DNA, the CDR3 is TGTGCCAGCAGCGATTGGACTAGCGGGACCTACGAGCAGTACTTC.